Listed below are T cell receptor beta chains from one sample, sequenced in a study of cytomegalovirus exposure and HLA in healthy donors. Libraries were prepared by immunoSEQ multiplex PCR; TCRdb keeps only in-frame clonotypes and omits some of them. Among roughly 330,000 clones, approximately 90% were seen once, and the ten largest hold over 1%. The sequencing sample was made of PBMCs. The receptors shown here come from a woman in her 30s in good health and CMV-seropositive. Each CDR3 is given with its conserved first and last residue. The D gene is left open where the match is weak. The listing skips clone size in some rows; elsewhere it reads once, few, many or a size class.

V gene	J gene	D gene	clone size	CDR3 DNA	CDR3 protein
TRBV7-8	TRBJ1-4	NA	NA	TGTGCCAGCAGCTTACCCGGGACGGCCAATGAAAAACTGTTTTTT	CASSLPGTANEKLFF
TRBV28	TRBJ1-5	TRBD1	NA	TGTGCCAGCAGTTTGGATTTGGGACAGGGCGGGAAAGATCAGCCCCAGCATTTT	CASSLDLGQGGKDQPQHF
TRBV11-3	TRBJ2-2	NA	few	TGTGCCAGCTCGGGCACCGGGGAGCTGTTTTTT	CASSGTGELFF
TRBV6-1	TRBJ2-3	TRBD2	NA	TGTGCCAGCATACACGCTAGCGGGGGGGCAGATACGCAGTATTTT	CASIHASGGADTQYF
TRBV11-1	TRBJ2-2	TRBD1	NA	TGTGCCAGCAGCTTTACAGGGGGTCACACCGGGGAGCTGTTTTTT	CASSFTGGHTGELFF
TRBV4-1	TRBJ2-7	TRBD2	NA	TGCGCCAGCAGCAAGACTAGCGGGGGGGCCTACGAGCAGTACTTC	CASSKTSGGAYEQYF
TRBV28	TRBJ1-2	NA	NA	TGTGCCAGCAGCCCAGGGACCGGCTACACCTTC	CASSPGTGYTF
TRBV10-3	TRBJ1-1	NA	once	TGTGCCATCAGTGATCGAGAGATGAACACTGAAGCTTTCTTT	CAISDREMNTEAFF
TRBV6-4	TRBJ2-3	NA	NA	TGTGCCAGCAGTGAGCGAGCGGGCACAGATACGCAGTATTTT	CASSERAGTDTQYF
TRBV7-9	TRBJ2-7	TRBD1	NA	TGTGCCAGCAGCCGAGGGGCAGGGGGCTACGAGCAGTACTTC	CASSRGAGGYEQYF
TRBV7-6	TRBJ2-2	NA	NA	TGTGCCAGCAGCTTAGATGGACAGTCAGGGGAGCTGTTTTTT	CASSLDGQSGELFF
TRBV6-1	TRBJ2-6	NA	NA	TGTGCCAGCATATCGGGAGCAGCTGGGGCCAACGTCCTGACTTTC	CASISGAAGANVLTF
TRBV5-1	TRBJ2-7	NA	NA	TGCGCCAGCAGCTTGTGGCAGGGGCCGTACGAGCAGTACTTC	CASSLWQGPYEQYF
TRBV27	TRBJ1-6	TRBD1	NA	TGTGCCAGCAGTTCCGACAGGGCCTATAATTCACCCCTCCACTTT	CASSSDRAYNSPLHF
TRBV9	TRBJ2-7	TRBD2	NA	TGTGCCAGCAGCGTAGGCACGGGAGGGTTGGACGAGCAGTACTTC	CASSVGTGGLDEQYF
TRBV5-1	TRBJ2-1	NA	NA	TGCGCCAGCAGCTCCCCGGGCTCCTACAATGAGCAGTTCTTC	CASSSPGSYNEQFF
TRBV28	TRBJ2-7	TRBD2	NA	TGTGCCAGCACCCCTAGCGGGTCTTCCTACGAGCAGTACTTC	CASTPSGSSYEQYF
TRBV6-6	TRBJ1-2	NA	NA	TGTGCCAGCAGCCCGGACCTAGTCTATGGCTACACCTTC	CASSPDLVYGYTF
TRBV28	TRBJ2-7	NA	NA	TGTGCCAGCAGTTGGGTGACCCTAAAGACCTACGAGCAGTACTTC	CASSWVTLKTYEQYF
TRBV6-1	TRBJ2-2	TRBD1	NA	TGTGCCACAGGGACAGGGGATGTCGGGGAGCTGTTTTTT	CATGTGDVGELFF
TRBV30	TRBJ1-1	NA	NA	TGTGCCTGGAGTGTATTGCTGAACACTGAAGCTTTCTTT	CAWSVLLNTEAFF
TRBV28	TRBJ2-7	NA	NA	TGTGCCAGCAGTTTAGGCTTTCACCGGGGGCAGTACTTC	CASSLGFHRGQYF
TRBV28	TRBJ2-1	TRBD1	NA	TGTGCCAGCAGGGAGGGACAGGGGACCTACAATGAGCAGTTCTTC	CASREGQGTYNEQFF